A single sample is the source of the 11 T cell receptor beta chains below, sequenced in a study of T cells in localized non-small cell lung cancer. TCRdb's copy holds only in-frame clones and misses some; the assay was immunoSEQ multiplex PCR. The table has 25,000 to 30,000 clones, under 95% seen once. Source: peripheral blood, taken before any cancer treatment. The receptors were gathered from a female donor older than 55 with stage I lung adenocarcinoma.

The rearrangement links TRBV28 to TRBJ1-2; 9 bases are shared with TRBD1. With V trimmed by 6 bases and J by 2 bases, 10 bases remained unmatched. CDR3 length: 16 residues. Germline CDR1 reads MDHEN; CDR2 reads SYDVKM. The CDR3 DNA is TGTGCCAGCAGAAAGGGACAGGGCGTTAGGAACTATGGCTACACCTTC. It codes for CASRKGQGVRNYGYTF.

The rearrangement joins TRBV28 to TRBJ1-5, with no clear D. V gave up 5 bases and J gave up 0 bases, with 14 bases separating them. The CDR3 totals 16 residues. CDR1 and CDR2 (germline): MDHEN, SYDVKM. In DNA, the CDR3 is TGTGCCAGCAGTCCCCCCGGGCTTAATAGCAATCAGCCCCAGCATTTT. Encoded protein: CASSPPGLNSNQPQHF. Combining the CDR3 with reference TRBV28 and TRBJ1-5 gives the whole variable domain DVKVTQSSRYLVKRTGEKVFLECVQDMDHENMFWYRQDPGLGLRLIYFSYDVKMKEKGDIPEGYSVSREKKERFSLILESASTNQTSMYLCASSPPGLNSNQPQHFGDGTRLSIL.

This chain uses TRBV7-9 with TRBJ2-7; no clear D. CDR1 and CDR2 (germline): SEHNR, FQNEAQ (reference sequence). V lost 6 bases, J lost 1 base, and 13 bases lay in between. CDR3 length equals 14 residues. The CDR3 region has the DNA TGTGCCAGCAGTCCCTCGGCAGTTTCCTACGAGCAGTACTTC. Amino acid sequence: CASSPSAVSYEQYF.

V usage is TRBV2 and J usage is TRBJ2-3, with 9 bases identical to TRBD2. V trimming: 5 bases; J trimming: 2 bases; junction bases outside the gene matches: 17. The CDR3 is 19 residues long. The V gene's germline CDR1 is SNHLY and CDR2 FYNNEI. The CDR3 bases are TGTGCCAGCAGTTCCCACCAGAGGACTAGCGAAAGGAACACAGATACGCAGTATTTT. Its protein is CASSSHQRTSERNTDTQYF.

The chain joins TRBV2 to TRBJ1-1; weak D call: TRBD1 (5 bases). The CDR3 is 13 residues long. Trimming pared 5 bases from V and 7 bases from J, leaving 14 bases between. Germline CDR1 is SNHLY and CDR2 is FYNNEI. The CDR3 DNA follows: TGTGCCAGCAGTCAAGGGACGGAGAATGAAGCTTTCTTT. It is translated as CASSQGTENEAFF.

The chain couples TRBV2 to TRBJ2-2; D might be TRBD1 or TRBD2, each matching 5 bases. Trimming pared 8 bases from V and 4 bases from J, leaving 20 bases between. This CDR3 comprises 16 residues. Germline lookup yields CDR1 SNHLY and CDR2 FYNNEI. The CDR3 here is CASHVGAGSGTGELFF. The CDR3 nucleotides read TGTGCCAGCCACGTCGGAGCAGGGAGTGGCACCGGGGAGCTGTTTTTT. The full variable domain, rest sourced from reference TRBV2 and TRBJ2-2, is EPEVTQTPSHQVTQMGQEVILRCVPISNHLYFYWYRQILGQKVEFLVSFYNNEISEKSEIFDDQFSVERPDGSNFTLKIRSTKLEDSAMYFCASHVGAGSGTGELFFGEGSRLTVL.

J is TRBJ2-3 and V is TRBV6-6, with TRBD2 matching 10 bases. The CDR3 is 15 amino acids. V lost 4 bases to trimming and J lost 5 bases; unmatched junction nucleotides: 6. Germline CDR1 is MNHNY and CDR2 is SVGAGI (reference sequence). The CDR3 DNA follows: TGTGCCAGCAGTTCGAGCGGGGGGGCCAAAGATACGCAGTATTTT. As protein: CASSSSGGAKDTQYF.

The V and J genes are TRBV9 and TRBJ1-2; D gene ambiguous. The CDR3 totals 15 residues. V lost 2 bases, J lost 4 bases, and 15 bases lay in between. Germline V CDR1 and CDR2: SGDLS, YYNGEE. CDR3 protein: CASSVEEGTVYGYTF. The CDR3 DNA follows: TGTGCCAGCAGCGTGGAAGAGGGCACAGTCTATGGCTACACCTTC.

This chain joins TRBV27 and TRBJ1-1; the match to TRBD1 covers 10 bases. J gave up 5 bases and V 5 bases, and 5 bases lay outside the gene matches. Germline V lookup: CDR1 MNHEY, CDR2 SMNVEV (reference sequence). The CDR3 covers 14 residues. Here the CDR3 reads CASSRDRGGTEAFF. The CDR3 bases are TGTGCCAGCAGTCGGGACAGGGGTGGGACTGAAGCTTTCTTT.

This sequence joins TRBV2 and TRBJ2-7; no firm D call. This CDR3 has 12 residues. Germline CDR1 SNHLY, CDR2 FYNNEI. V lost 6 bases and J 0 bases, leaving 6 bases between the germline ends. CDR3 amino acids: CASSLSSYEQYF. The CDR3 DNA reads TGTGCCAGCAGCCTTAGCTCCTACGAGCAGTACTTC.

This chain uses TRBV6-4 with TRBJ2-1; 10 nucleotides match TRBD1. Trimming removed 3 bases from V and 11 bases from J; junction bases left unmatched: 7. Germline V lookup: CDR1 MRHNA, CDR2 SNTAGT. CDR3 length equals 14 residues. CDR3 DNA sequence: TGTGCCAGCAGTGATCCGGGACAGGGGACAAAGCAGTTCTTC. Translating gives CASSDPGQGTKQFF.